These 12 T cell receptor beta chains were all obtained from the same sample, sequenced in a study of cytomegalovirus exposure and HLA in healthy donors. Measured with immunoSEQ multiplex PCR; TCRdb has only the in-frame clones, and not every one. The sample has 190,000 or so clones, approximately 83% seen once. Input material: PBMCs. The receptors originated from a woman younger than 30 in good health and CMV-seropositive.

The CDR3 sequence: CASSGRALAYGYTF. The CDR3, as DNA: TGTGCCAGCAGTGGGCGAGCGTTGGCATATGGCTACACCTTC. V and J are TRBV2 and TRBJ1-2; D is undetermined. Trimming stripped 4 bases from V and 5 bases from J, with 14 bases between. The CDR3 spans 14 residues. Germline V CDR1 and CDR2: SNHLY, FYNNEI.

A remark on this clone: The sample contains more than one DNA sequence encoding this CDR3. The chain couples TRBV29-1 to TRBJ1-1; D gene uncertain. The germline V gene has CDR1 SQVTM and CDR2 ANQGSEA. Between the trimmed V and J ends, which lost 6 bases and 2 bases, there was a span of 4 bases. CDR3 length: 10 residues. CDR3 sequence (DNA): TGCAGCGTAAGCAACACTGAAGCTTTCTTT. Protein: CSVSNTEAFF.

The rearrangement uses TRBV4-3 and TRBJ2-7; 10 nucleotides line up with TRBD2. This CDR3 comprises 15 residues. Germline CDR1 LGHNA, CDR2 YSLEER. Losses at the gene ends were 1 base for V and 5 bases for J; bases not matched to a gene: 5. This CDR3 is CASSQGERGGDEQYF. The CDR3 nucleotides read TGCGCCAGCAGCCAAGGGGAGCGGGGGGGTGACGAGCAGTACTTC.

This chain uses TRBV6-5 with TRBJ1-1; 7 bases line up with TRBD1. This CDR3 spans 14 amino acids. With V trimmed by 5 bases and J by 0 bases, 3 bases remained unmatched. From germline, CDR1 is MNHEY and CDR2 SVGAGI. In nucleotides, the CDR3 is TGTGCCAGCAGTCCCCAGGGGGTGAACACTGAAGCTTTCTTT. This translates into CASSPQGVNTEAFF.

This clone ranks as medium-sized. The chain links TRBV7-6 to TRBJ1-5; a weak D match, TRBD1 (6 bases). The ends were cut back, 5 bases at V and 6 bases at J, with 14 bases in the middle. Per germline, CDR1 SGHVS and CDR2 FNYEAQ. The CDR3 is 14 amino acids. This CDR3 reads CASSPVGAAQPQHF. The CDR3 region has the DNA TGTGCCAGCAGCCCGGTGGGGGCGGCTCAGCCCCAGCATTTT.

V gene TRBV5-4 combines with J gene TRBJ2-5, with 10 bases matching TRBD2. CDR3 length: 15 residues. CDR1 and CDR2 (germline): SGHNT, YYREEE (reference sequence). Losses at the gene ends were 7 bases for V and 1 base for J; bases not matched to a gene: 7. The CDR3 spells CASAGAGGVQETQYF. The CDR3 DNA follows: TGTGCCAGCGCCGGAGCGGGGGGGGTCCAAGAGACCCAGTACTTC.

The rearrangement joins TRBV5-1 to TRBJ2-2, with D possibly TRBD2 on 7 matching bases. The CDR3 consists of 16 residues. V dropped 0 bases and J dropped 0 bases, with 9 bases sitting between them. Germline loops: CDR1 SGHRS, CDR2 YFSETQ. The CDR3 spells CASSLVGGANTGELFF. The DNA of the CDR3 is TGCGCCAGCAGCTTGGTAGGGGGGGCGAACACCGGGGAGCTGTTTTTT.

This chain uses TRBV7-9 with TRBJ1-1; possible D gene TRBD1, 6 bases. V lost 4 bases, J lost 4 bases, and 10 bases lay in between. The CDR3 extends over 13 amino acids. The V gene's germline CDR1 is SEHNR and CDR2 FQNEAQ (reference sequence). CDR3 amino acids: CASSSTGFTEAFF. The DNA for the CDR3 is TGTGCCAGCAGCTCTACAGGGTTCACTGAAGCTTTCTTT. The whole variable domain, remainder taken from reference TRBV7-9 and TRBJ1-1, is DTGVSQNPRHKITKRGQNVTFRCDPISEHNRLYWYRQTLGQGPEFLTYFQNEAQLEKSRLLSDRFSAERPKGSFSTLEIQRTEQGDSAMYLCASSSTGFTEAFFGQGTRLTVV.

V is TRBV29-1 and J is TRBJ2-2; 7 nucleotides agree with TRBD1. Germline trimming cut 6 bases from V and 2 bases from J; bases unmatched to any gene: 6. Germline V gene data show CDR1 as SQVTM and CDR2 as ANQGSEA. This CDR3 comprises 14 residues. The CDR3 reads CSVTGTVNTGELFF. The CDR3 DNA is TGCAGCGTCACCGGGACAGTTAACACCGGGGAGCTGTTTTTT.

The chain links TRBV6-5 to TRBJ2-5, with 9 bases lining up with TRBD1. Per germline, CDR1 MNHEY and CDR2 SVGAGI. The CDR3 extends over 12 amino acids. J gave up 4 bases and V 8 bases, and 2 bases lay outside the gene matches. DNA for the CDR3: TGTGCCAGCGGGACAGGGCTAGAGACCCAGTACTTC. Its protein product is CASGTGLETQYF.

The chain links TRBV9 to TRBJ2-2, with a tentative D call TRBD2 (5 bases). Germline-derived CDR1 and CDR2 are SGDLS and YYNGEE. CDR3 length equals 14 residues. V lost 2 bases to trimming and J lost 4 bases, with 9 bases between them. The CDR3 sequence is CASSVQDFTGELFF. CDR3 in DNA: TGTGCCAGCAGCGTCCAGGACTTCACCGGGGAGCTGTTTTTT.

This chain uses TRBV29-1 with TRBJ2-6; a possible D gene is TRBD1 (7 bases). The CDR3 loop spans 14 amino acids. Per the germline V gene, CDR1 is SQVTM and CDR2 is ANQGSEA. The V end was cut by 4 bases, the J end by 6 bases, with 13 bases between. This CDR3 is CSVVEGAKANVLTF. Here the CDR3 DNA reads TGCAGCGTTGTGGAGGGGGCGAAGGCCAACGTCCTGACTTTC.